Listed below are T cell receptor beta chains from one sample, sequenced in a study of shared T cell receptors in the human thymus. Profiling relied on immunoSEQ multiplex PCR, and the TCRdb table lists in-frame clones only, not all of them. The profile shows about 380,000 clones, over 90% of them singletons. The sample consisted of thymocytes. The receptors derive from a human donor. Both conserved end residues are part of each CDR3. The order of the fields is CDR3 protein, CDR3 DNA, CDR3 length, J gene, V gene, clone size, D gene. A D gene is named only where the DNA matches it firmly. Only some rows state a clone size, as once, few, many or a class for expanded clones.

CASKPLVGDITEAFF | TGTGCCAGCAAGCCCCTTGTAGGGGATATTACTGAAGCTTTCTTT | 15 | TRBJ1-1 | TRBV19 | . | .
CASSYRGASYEQYF | TGTGCCAGCAGTTACCGGGGGGCGTCCTACGAGCAGTACTTC | 14 | TRBJ2-7 | TRBV6-6 | . | .
CASSVGGQGETQHF | TGTGCCAGCAGCGTAGGGGGACAGGGGGAGACGCAGCATTTT | 14 | TRBJ1-5 | TRBV9 | . | TRBD1
CSVEEVYGYTF | TGCAGCGTTGAAGAGGTCTATGGCTACACCTTC | 11 | TRBJ1-2 | TRBV29-1 | . | .
CASSLYSVPPGSYNEQFF | TGTGCCAGCAGTTTATACTCTGTCCCCCCGGGCTCCTACAATGAGCAGTTCTTC | 18 | TRBJ2-1 | TRBV28 | . | .
CASRSPGTLSYNEQFF | TGTGCCAGCAGGAGCCCGGGGACTCTTTCCTACAATGAGCAGTTCTTC | 16 | TRBJ2-1 | TRBV28 | . | .
CASSLSRTKSRVNGEQFF | TGTGCCAGCAGCCTCTCTCGGACTAAATCCCGCGTCAACGGTGAGCAGTTCTTC | 18 | TRBJ2-1 | TRBV14 | . | .
CASSLDEHQAANYGYTF | TGCGCCAGCAGCTTGGATGAGCACCAAGCAGCTAACTATGGCTACACCTTC | 17 | TRBJ1-2 | TRBV5-1 | once | .
CATSRDSAGGDCQPQHF | TGTGCCACCAGCAGAGACTCTGCAGGGGGCGATTGTCAGCCCCAGCATTTT | 17 | TRBJ1-5 | TRBV15 | . | TRBD1
CASSSGQGNQPQHF | TGTGCCAGCAGCTCGGGACAGGGGAATCAGCCCCAGCATTTT | 14 | TRBJ1-5 | TRBV5-4 | . | TRBD1
CASSLAGRGRVEEQYF | TGTGCCAGCAGCTTGGCCGGGCGCGGGAGAGTGGAAGAGCAGTACTTC | 16 | TRBJ2-7 | TRBV5-6 | . | TRBD2
CASSLLVGQPQHF | TGTGCCAGCAGCTTATTGGTAGGGCAGCCCCAGCATTTT | 13 | TRBJ1-5 | TRBV7-3 | once | .
CASRLAIFRGVVYEQYF | TGTGCAAGTCGCTTAGCGATATTTCGCGGGGTCGTCTACGAGCAGTACTTC | 17 | TRBJ2-7 | TRBV12-2 | . | .
CASSLDLAREQYF | TGTGCCAGCAGCTTAGACCTAGCTCGCGAGCAGTACTTC | 13 | TRBJ2-7 | TRBV11-2 | . | .
CASSLRLAGGRSGPDTQYF | TGTGCCAGCAGCTTACGGCTAGCGGGAGGGCGATCAGGACCAGATACGCAGTATTTT | 19 | TRBJ2-3 | TRBV7-6 | . | TRBD2
CASSPDGAYGYTF | TGTGCCAGCAGTCCTGACGGAGCCTATGGCTACACCTTC | 13 | TRBJ1-2 | TRBV7-6 | few | .
CASARTNTGELFF | TGTGCTAGTGCCCGGACGAACACCGGGGAGCTGTTTTTT | 13 | TRBJ2-2 | TRBV12-5 | . | .
CASSVLAVYTEAFF | TGTGCCAGCAGCGTTCTTGCGGTATACACTGAAGCTTTCTTT | 14 | TRBJ1-1 | TRBV9 | few | .
CASSLTSGRVGEQFF | TGTGCCAGCAGTTTGACTAGCGGGAGAGTTGGTGAGCAGTTCTTC | 15 | TRBJ2-1 | TRBV28 | . | TRBD2
CASSGWSERETQYF | TGTGCCAGCAGCGGCTGGAGCGAACGGGAGACCCAGTACTTC | 14 | TRBJ2-5 | TRBV5-4 | . | .
CASSLGAGRGYNEQFF | TGTGCCAGCAGCTTAGGGGCGGGACGTGGCTACAATGAGCAGTTCTTC | 16 | TRBJ2-1 | TRBV7-6 | . | .
CASSYRGYEQYF | TGTGCCAGCAGTTATAGGGGGTACGAGCAGTACTTC | 12 | TRBJ2-7 | TRBV6-5 | . | .
CASSNFRAAPNTEAFF | TGTGCCAGCAGCAACTTCCGGGCAGCGCCAAACACTGAAGCTTTCTTT | 16 | TRBJ1-1 | TRBV5-5 | . | .
CASSPARGPSGSYEQYF | TGTGCCAGCAGTCCGGCCCGGGGACCCTCAGGATCCTACGAGCAGTACTTC | 17 | TRBJ2-7 | TRBV27 | once | .
CASRRTGDTEAFF | TGTGCCAGCAGGAGGACCGGGGACACTGAAGCTTTCTTT | 13 | TRBJ1-1 | TRBV14 | . | .
CASSILAEMTTNYGYTF | TGTGCCAGTAGTATATTAGCCGAGATGACGACTAACTATGGCTACACCTTC | 17 | TRBJ1-2 | TRBV19 | . | .
CASSYLSPASMNTEAFF | TGTGCCAGCAGCTATCTATCTCCGGCCAGCATGAACACTGAAGCTTTCTTT | 17 | TRBJ1-1 | TRBV7-8 | . | .
CASSLGQGEVNTEAFF | TGTGCCAGCAGCTTGGGACAGGGGGAGGTAAACACTGAAGCTTTCTTT | 16 | TRBJ1-1 | TRBV5-6 | . | TRBD1
CASSPGDRVYEQYF | TGTGCCAGCAGCCCAGGGGACAGGGTCTACGAGCAGTACTTC | 14 | TRBJ2-7 | TRBV5-4 | . | TRBD1
CASTPTSGHTYEQYF | TGTGCCAGCACTCCGACTAGCGGACACACCTACGAGCAGTACTTC | 15 | TRBJ2-7 | TRBV6-6 | once | TRBD2
CARSLELFRAQGDEQFF | TGTGCCAGAAGCTTGGAGCTTTTCCGGGCTCAAGGCGATGAGCAGTTCTTC | 17 | TRBJ2-1 | TRBV5-3 | . | .
CASIPSDRGRNGELFF | TGTGCCAGCATCCCCTCCGACAGGGGGCGAAACGGGGAGCTGTTTTTT | 16 | TRBJ2-2 | TRBV28 | . | TRBD1
CASGLASRGRDTEAFF | TGTGCTAGTGGTTTGGCTTCCAGGGGAAGGGACACTGAAGCTTTCTTT | 16 | TRBJ1-1 | TRBV12-5 | . | .
CSTDGTQYF | TGCAGTACCGACGGTACGCAGTATTTT | 9 | TRBJ2-3 | TRBV20-1 | . | .
CASSSREGMSNQPQHF | TGTGCCAGCTCATCTCGAGAGGGGATGAGCAATCAGCCCCAGCATTTT | 16 | TRBJ1-5 | TRBV18 | . | .
CASSDRVGNTEAFF | TGTGCCAGCAGTGACAGGGTGGGGAACACTGAAGCTTTCTTT | 14 | TRBJ1-1 | TRBV6-4 | . | .
CASSGTVQHDQPQHF | TGTGCCAGTAGTGGGACAGTCCAACACGATCAGCCCCAGCATTTT | 15 | TRBJ1-5 | TRBV19 | . | TRBD1
CASSDGDSDTEAFF | TGTGCCAGCAGTGACGGGGATTCGGACACTGAAGCTTTCTTT | 14 | TRBJ1-1 | TRBV6-4 | . | .
CASSHGLSLTNEQFF | TGTGCCAGCAGCCACGGGCTATCCCTAACCAATGAGCAGTTCTTC | 15 | TRBJ2-1 | TRBV7-9 | . | .
CASSLAPGVAGVSGTQYF | TGTGCCAGCAGTTTAGCCCCCGGGGTAGCGGGAGTTTCGGGGACCCAGTACTTC | 18 | TRBJ2-5 | TRBV28 | . | TRBD2
CALQTSFGEQYF | TGTGCCCTTCAGACTAGTTTTGGCGAGCAGTACTTC | 12 | TRBJ2-7 | TRBV5-4 | . | .
CASSLYRASTDTQYF | TGTGCCAGCAGTTTATACAGGGCTAGCACAGATACGCAGTATTTT | 15 | TRBJ2-3 | TRBV28 | . | .
CASSPANTKREGDNEQFF | TGTGCCAGCAGTCCCGCCAATACCAAGCGGGAGGGGGACAATGAGCAGTTCTTC | 18 | TRBJ2-1 | TRBV27 | . | TRBD2
CASFTSGIDTGELFF | TGTGCCAGCTTCACGAGCGGGATTGACACCGGGGAGCTGTTTTTT | 15 | TRBJ2-2 | TRBV28 | once | TRBD2
CASSPRLAEMNTGELFF | TGTGCCAGCAGCCCCAGACTAGCAGAAATGAACACCGGGGAGCTGTTTTTT | 17 | TRBJ2-2 | TRBV11-2 | . | TRBD2
CASRGTGVPNEQFF | TGTGCCAGCAGGGGGACAGGGGTTCCCAATGAGCAGTTCTTC | 14 | TRBJ2-1 | TRBV9 | few | TRBD1
CASSAPHSSYEQYF | TGTGCCAGCAGCGCCCCTCACTCCTCCTACGAGCAGTACTTC | 14 | TRBJ2-7 | TRBV6-1 | once | .
CASSFNDGGLSTEAFF | TGTGCCAGCAGTTTCAATGATGGGGGGCTGAGCACTGAAGCTTTCTTT | 16 | TRBJ1-1 | TRBV6-5 | once | .
CASSLAVGSDHTDTQYF | TGTGCCAGCAGCTTGGCTGTCGGATCGGATCACACAGATACGCAGTATTTT | 17 | TRBJ2-3 | TRBV5-4 | . | .
CASSTPGAGELFF | TGTGCCAGTAGTACCCCGGGCGCCGGGGAGCTGTTTTTT | 13 | TRBJ2-2 | TRBV19 | . | .
CASSWTGRPHETQYF | TGTGCCAGCTCGTGGACAGGGCGGCCCCATGAGACCCAGTACTTC | 15 | TRBJ2-5 | TRBV18 | . | TRBD1
CASSFSPTGGPSYEQYF | TGTGCCAGCAGTTTCTCCCCAACGGGAGGCCCCTCCTACGAGCAGTACTTC | 17 | TRBJ2-7 | TRBV28 | . | TRBD2